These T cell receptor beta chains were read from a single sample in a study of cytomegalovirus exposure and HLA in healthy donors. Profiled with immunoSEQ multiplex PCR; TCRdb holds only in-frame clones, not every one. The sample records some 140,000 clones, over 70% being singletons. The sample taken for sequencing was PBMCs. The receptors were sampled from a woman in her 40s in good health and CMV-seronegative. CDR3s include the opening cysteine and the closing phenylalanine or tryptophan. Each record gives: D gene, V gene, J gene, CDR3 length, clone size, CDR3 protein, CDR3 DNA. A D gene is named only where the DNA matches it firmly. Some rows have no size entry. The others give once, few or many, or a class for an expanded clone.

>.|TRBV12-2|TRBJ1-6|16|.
CASRFSRCRVDSPLHF
TGTGCAAGTCGCTTCTCCCGGTGCCGAGTTGATTCGCCCCTCCACTTT
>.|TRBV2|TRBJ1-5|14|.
CASSPSGPSQSQHF
TGTGCCAGCAGTCCCTCTGGTCCTTCCCAGTCCCAGCATTTT
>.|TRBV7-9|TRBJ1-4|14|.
CASRGTGPNEKLFF
TGTGCCAGCAGAGGTACAGGGCCGAATGAAAAACTGTTTTTT
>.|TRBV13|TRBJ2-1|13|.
CASSLVQYNEQFF
TGTGCCAGCAGCTTAGTACAGTACAATGAGCAGTTCTTC
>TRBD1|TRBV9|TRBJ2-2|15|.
CASSSGTVNTGELFF
TGTGCCAGCAGCTCAGGGACAGTAAACACCGGGGAGCTGTTTTTT
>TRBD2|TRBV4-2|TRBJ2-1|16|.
CASSDSSGGYYNEQFF
TGTGCCAGCAGCGACTCTAGCGGGGGGTACTACAATGAGCAGTTCTTC
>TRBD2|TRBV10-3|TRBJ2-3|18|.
CAADSFPAGARSTDTQYF
TGTGCCGCTGATTCATTTCCAGCGGGGGCCCGCTCCACAGATACGCAGTATTTT
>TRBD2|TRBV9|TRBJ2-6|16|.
CASSVSGGAGANVLTF
TGTGCCAGCAGCGTATCCGGGGGGGCTGGGGCCAACGTCCTGACTTTC
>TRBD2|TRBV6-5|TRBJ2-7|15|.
CASSPRERGLYEQYF
TGTGCCAGCAGCCCTCGCGAGCGGGGGCTTTACGAGCAGTACTTC
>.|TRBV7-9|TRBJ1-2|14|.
CASSSGGLSYGYTF
TGTGCCAGCAGCTCCGGAGGACTTTCGTATGGCTACACCTTC
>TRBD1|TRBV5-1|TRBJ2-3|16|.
CASSLAGQGNRDTQYF
TGCGCCAGCAGCTTGGCAGGACAGGGTAACCGAGATACGCAGTATTTT
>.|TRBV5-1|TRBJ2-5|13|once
CASSAGHQETQYF
TGCGCCAGCAGCGCGGGACACCAAGAGACCCAGTACTTC
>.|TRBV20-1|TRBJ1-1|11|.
CSVQGNTEAFF
TGCAGTGTTCAGGGGAACACTGAAGCTTTCTTT
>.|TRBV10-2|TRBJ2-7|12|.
CASSEVGREQYF
TGCGCCAGCAGTGAGGTGGGCCGCGAGCAGTACTTC
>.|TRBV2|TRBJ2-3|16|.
CASSEALLAFTDTQYF
TGTGCCAGCAGTGAAGCGCTTCTAGCTTTCACAGATACGCAGTATTTT
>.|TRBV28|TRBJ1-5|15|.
CASSLPTGGNQPQHF
TGTGCCAGCAGTTTGCCGACGGGGGGCAATCAGCCCCAGCATTTT
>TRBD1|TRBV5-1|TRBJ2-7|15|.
CASSLDGTGFYEQYF
TGCGCCAGCAGCTTAGACGGGACAGGGTTTTACGAGCAGTACTTC
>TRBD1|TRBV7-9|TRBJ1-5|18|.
CASSLTGTGDMRNQPQHF
TGTGCCAGCAGCTTAACCGGGACAGGGGATATGCGCAATCAGCCCCAGCATTTT
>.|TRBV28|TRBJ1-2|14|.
CASRIQGPLRGYTF
TGTGCCAGCAGGATACAGGGTCCCCTGAGGGGCTACACCTTC
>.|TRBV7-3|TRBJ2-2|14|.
CASSPTRNTGELFF
TGTGCCAGCAGCCCCACTCGAAACACCGGGGAGCTGTTTTTT
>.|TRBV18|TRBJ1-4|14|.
CASSPGRENEKLFF
TGTGCCAGCTCACCCGGCCGGGAAAATGAAAAACTGTTTTTT
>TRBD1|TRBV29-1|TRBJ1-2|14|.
CSVDRTGNNYGYTF
TGCAGCGTTGATCGGACAGGGAACAACTATGGCTACACCTTC
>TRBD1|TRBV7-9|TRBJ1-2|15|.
CASSLGGTEVYGYTF
TGTGCCAGCAGCTTAGGAGGGACAGAGGTCTATGGCTACACCTTC